There are a few counts of the clone carrying this TCR beta chain. Its matching antigen is unknown. With 4 bases removed from V and 5 bases from J, the gap between germline ends came to 14 bases. The CDR3 runs to 14 residues. Germline CDR1 is LGHNA and CDR2 is YSLEER. This entry belongs to a study of blood T cells in healthy people across ages. Study results and limitations: Age showed a roughly linear inverse relationship with TCR beta diversity per million T cells. Total diversity from one million sequenced T cells was likely underestimated.

A second PCR of 7 to 11 cycles used a sample-barcoded 5' primer and a J-beta primer mix. The authors tagged each cDNA molecule using a template-switch adaptor with 12 random nucleotides. The yield of each sample was at least 2.5 million CDR3-containing paired-end reads. TCRdb ran MiXCR on the 5' RACE reads and lists one entry per CDR3 protein. Here the sample spans 950,000 to 1,200,000 distinct CDR3 sequences, roughly two fifths being singletons. V usage is TRBV4-3 and J usage is TRBJ1-1; tentative D call: TRBD1 (5 bases). This clonotype was sampled from a man younger than 35 in good health. Sequencing was performed on blood. The CDR3 sequence: CASSRGDWSTEAFF. The CDR3 DNA is TGCGCCAGCAGCCGAGGGGATTGGTCTACTGAAGCTTTCTTT.